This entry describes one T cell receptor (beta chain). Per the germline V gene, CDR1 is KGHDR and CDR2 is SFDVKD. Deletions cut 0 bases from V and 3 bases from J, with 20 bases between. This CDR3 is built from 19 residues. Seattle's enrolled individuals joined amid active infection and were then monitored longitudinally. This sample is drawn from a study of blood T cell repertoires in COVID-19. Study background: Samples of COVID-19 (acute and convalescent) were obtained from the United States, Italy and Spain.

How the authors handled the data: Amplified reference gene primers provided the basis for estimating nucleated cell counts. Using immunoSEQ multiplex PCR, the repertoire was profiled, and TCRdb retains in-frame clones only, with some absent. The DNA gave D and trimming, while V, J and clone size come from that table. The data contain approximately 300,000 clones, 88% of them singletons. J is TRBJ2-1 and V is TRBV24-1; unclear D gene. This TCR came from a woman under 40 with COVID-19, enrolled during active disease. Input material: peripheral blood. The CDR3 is CATSDLQARHRNNYNEQFF. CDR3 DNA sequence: TGTGCCACCAGTGATTTGCAGGCCCGGCACCGGAACAACTACAATGAGCAGTTCTTC.